What follows are 10 T cell receptor beta chains derived from one specimen sequenced in a study of T cell repertoires in cytomegalovirus infection. In TCRdb, the reads were re-called with MiXCR into one record per CDR3 protein. In the table there are around 740,000 distinct CDR3 sequences, roughly a third of which are singletons. The specimen sequenced was PBMCs. Source of these receptors: a human donor in good health (CMV status not recorded). Some clones in this sample may be carry-over from other donors' samples.

This rearrangement joins TRBV6-2 or TRBV6-3 to TRBJ1-1; possible D gene TRBD1, 6 bases. This CDR3 has 16 residues. Between the trimmed V and J ends, which lost 7 bases and 0 bases, there was a span of 18 bases. Per germline, CDR1 MNHEY and CDR2 SVGEGT. DNA for the CDR3: TGTGCCAGCACCGAGGGGGGGACCCCCATGAACACTGAAGCTTTCTTT. It yields the protein CASTEGGTPMNTEAFF.

This clonotype has a count of ten or more. The V call is TRBV5-6, the J call TRBJ2-6; D might be TRBD1 (6 bases). V was shortened by 4 bases and J by 3 bases, with 8 bases between the two germline ends. Germline lookup yields CDR1 SGHDT and CDR2 YYEEEE. The CDR3 is made up of 14 amino acids. The DNA for the CDR3 is TGTGCCAGCAGCCTAGGGGGTGGGGCCAACGTCCTGACTTTC. It specifies CASSLGGGANVLTF.

This chain uses TRBV12-3 or TRBV12-4 with TRBJ2-7, with a tentative D call TRBD2 (5 bases). This CDR3 is 12 amino acids long. V lost 6 bases, J lost 4 bases, and 10 bases lay in between. CDR3 sequence: CASRIRGYEQYF. The CDR3, as DNA: TGTGCCAGCAGGATCCGAGGGTACGAGCAGTACTTC.

The V call is TRBV6-5, the J call TRBJ1-6, with TRBD1 as a possible D gene (6 bases). The CDR3 has 18 amino acids. In germline, CDR1 is MNHEY, CDR2 SVGAGI. The V gene lost 2 bases and the J gene lost 7 bases, with 21 bases spanning the gap. CDR3 region: CASSYQAPVQGSNSPLHF. The CDR3 DNA follows: TGTGCCAGCAGTTACCAAGCCCCGGTTCAGGGGTCAAATTCACCCCTCCACTTT.

This clonotype was observed a handful of times. This chain connects TRBV24-1 to TRBJ2-4; D is unresolved. CDR1 is KGHDR and CDR2 is SFDVKD in the germline V gene. V was shortened by 2 bases and J by 4 bases, with 5 bases between the two germline ends. CDR3 length equals 13 residues. The CDR3 region is CATSDWDKNIQYF. CDR3 in DNA: TGTGCCACCAGTGATTGGGATAAAAACATTCAGTACTTC.

A few counts support this clonotype. The genes are TRBV7-3 and TRBJ2-3; unclear D gene. CDR3 length equals 15 residues. Trimming shortened V by 3 bases and J by 6 bases, and 16 bases separated the two germline ends. Germline CDR1 SGHTA, CDR2 FQGTGA. The CDR3 coding sequence is TGTGCCAGCAGCTTTCTAAGAGGAGCATCCGATACGCAGTATTTT. Its protein product is CASSFLRGASDTQYF.

Only a few counts were recorded for this clonotype. The V and J genes are TRBV5-1 and TRBJ2-5; the D is unclear. This CDR3 is built from 15 residues. CDR1 and CDR2 (germline): SGHRS, YFSETQ. V shed 0 bases and J shed 0 bases, with 9 bases lying between them. CDR3 loop: CASSLGLGNQETQYF. CDR3 DNA sequence: TGCGCCAGCAGCTTGGGTCTAGGGAACCAAGAGACCCAGTACTTC.

This clonotype was picked up a small number of times. This chain links TRBV20-1 with TRBJ2-7, with 8 bases lining up with TRBD2. The germline V gene has CDR1 DFQATT and CDR2 SNEGSKA (reference sequence). The CDR3 loop spans 15 amino acids. V trimming: 7 bases; J trimming: 4 bases; junction bases outside the gene matches: 15. The chain's CDR3 is CSVTSLSGGDYEQYF. In nucleotides, the CDR3 is TGCAGTGTGACAAGCTTAAGCGGGGGAGATTACGAGCAGTACTTC.

The chain combines TRBV30 with TRBJ1-5, with a weak D call TRBD1 (6 bases). The V end lost 0 bases, the J end lost 6 bases, and 6 bases lay between the germline ends. The CDR3 has 12 amino acids. In germline, CDR1 is GTSNPN, CDR2 SVGIG (reference sequence). The CDR3 here is CAWSVRGQPQHF. The CDR3 DNA sequence: TGTGCCTGGAGTGTCAGGGGTCAGCCCCAGCATTTT.

The chain couples TRBV28 to TRBJ2-7; 9 nucleotides align to TRBD1. The CDR3 totals 16 residues. The germline V gene has CDR1 MDHEN and CDR2 SYDVKM. The trim removed 1 base at V and 5 bases at J, leaving 9 bases unmatched. CDR3 residues: CASSLLPGQGRHEQYF. CDR3 sequence (DNA): TGTGCCAGCAGTTTATTACCGGGACAGGGTAGGCACGAGCAGTACTTC.